This T cell receptor (beta chain) was found in a study of blood T cell repertoires in COVID-19. Turning to the study itself: Whether acute or convalescent, the COVID-19 samples came from the United States, Italy and Spain.

How the authors handled the data: For nucleated cells, counts were estimated from reference gene primer amplification. Profiling relied on immunoSEQ multiplex PCR, and the TCRdb table lists in-frame clones only, not all of them. V, J and clone size are taken as reported in that table, and D and trimming were inferred from the DNA itself. The sample holds a few hundred thousand clones; around 89% are singletons and the top ten take 3.5% to 4.5%. Study members were between roughly 18 and 90 years old and lived in 20 to 30 US regions. There are 14 residues in the CDR3. With 2 bases removed from V and 7 bases from J, the gap between germline ends came to 11 bases. Germline values: CDR1 PRHDT, CDR2 FYEKMQ (reference sequence).

The source of this sequence is a woman aged 18-30 years with acute COVID-19. Input material: PBMCs or T cells enriched from blood (not recorded which). This chain links TRBV13 with TRBJ1-4; unclear D gene. CDR3 in amino acids: CASSLRGQSEKLFF. In DNA, the CDR3 is TGTGCCAGCAGCTTAAGAGGGCAAAGTGAAAAACTGTTTTTT. The whole variable domain, remainder taken from reference TRBV13 and TRBJ1-4, is AAGVIQSPRHLIKEKRETATLKCYPIPRHDTVYWYQQGPGQDPQFLISFYEKMQSDKGSIPDRFSAQQFSDYHSELNMSSLELGDSALYFCASSLRGQSEKLFFGSGTQLSVL.